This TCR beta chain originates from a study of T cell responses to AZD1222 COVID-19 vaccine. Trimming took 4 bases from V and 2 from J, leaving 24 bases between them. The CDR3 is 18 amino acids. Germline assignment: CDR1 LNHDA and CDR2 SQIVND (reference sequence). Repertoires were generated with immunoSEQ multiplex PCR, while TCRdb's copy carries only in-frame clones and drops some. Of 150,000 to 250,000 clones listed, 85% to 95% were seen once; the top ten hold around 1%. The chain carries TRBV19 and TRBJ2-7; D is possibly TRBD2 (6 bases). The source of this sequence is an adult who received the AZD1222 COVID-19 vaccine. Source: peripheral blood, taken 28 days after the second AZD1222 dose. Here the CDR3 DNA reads TGTGCCAGTAGTACCCAAACCACTCCGGGACTTCCGACCTACGAGCAGTACTTC. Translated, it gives CASSTQTTPGLPTYEQYF.